This record covers a single TCR beta chain. PCR was performed using 60 Vbeta and 13 Jbeta primers. TCRdb's copy holds only in-frame clones and misses some; the assay was immunoSEQ multiplex PCR. Of fewer than 200,000 clones listed, 77% are singletons. Germline CDR1 reads MNHNS; CDR2 reads SASEGT. V dropped 11 bases and J dropped 8 bases, with 22 bases sitting between them. The CDR3 has 14 amino acids. These data originate in a study of cytomegalovirus exposure and HLA in healthy donors. The sequenced sample consisted of PBMCs. The V call is TRBV6-1, the J call TRBJ2-1, with a tentative D call TRBD2 (6 bases). The origin of this receptor is a woman between 40 and 55 years old in good health and CMV-seropositive. CDR3 loop: CASTSAGIGDEQFF. The CDR3 nucleotides read TGTGCCTCGACGTCGGCGGGAATTGGCGATGAGCAGTTCTTC.